This T cell receptor (beta chain) was retrieved from a study of shared clonotypes between healthy human individuals. General study results and limits: Owing to a small donor count, the genetic and exposure-history diversity represented was limited. Clonotype sharing among donors was expected to depend on sequencing depth.

As to this clone: Its target is unknown. Other DNA sequences in the same sample also yield this CDR3.

Evenly divided among several immunoSEQ plates was the genomic DNA of each subset. Produced via immunoSEQ multiplex PCR; TCRdb's table is partial and in-frame only. Of millions of clones in the sample, around nine tenths were seen once. The clonotype was recovered from a young man in good health. The sample taken for sequencing was naive CD4+ T cells sorted from blood. The subset is: CD45RA+ positively selected.

CDR3 sequence (DNA): TGTGCCAGCAGTTTAAAGGGTTTTTATGGCTACACCTTC. Translated, it gives CASSLKGFYGYTF. The V call is TRBV28, the J call TRBJ1-2; D not certain. The CDR3 is made up of 13 amino acids. CDR1 and CDR2 (germline): MDHEN, SYDVKM. V gave up 2 bases and J gave up 5 bases, with 9 bases separating them.